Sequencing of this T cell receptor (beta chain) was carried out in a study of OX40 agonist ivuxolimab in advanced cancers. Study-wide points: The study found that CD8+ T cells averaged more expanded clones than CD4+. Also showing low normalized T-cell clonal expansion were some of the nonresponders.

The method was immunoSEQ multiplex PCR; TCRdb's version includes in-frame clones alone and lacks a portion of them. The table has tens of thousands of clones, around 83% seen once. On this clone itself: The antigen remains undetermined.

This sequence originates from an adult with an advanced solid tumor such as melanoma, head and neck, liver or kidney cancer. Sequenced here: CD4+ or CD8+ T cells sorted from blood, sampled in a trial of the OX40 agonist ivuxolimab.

CDR3 coding DNA: TGCGCCAGCAGCCCCACCAAAGAGACCCAGTACTTC. It is translated as CASSPTKETQYF. V usage is TRBV4-1 and J usage is TRBJ2-5; D gene ambiguous. Per the germline V gene, CDR1 is MGHRA and CDR2 is YSYEKL. The CDR3 contains 12 residues. The ends were cut back, 4 bases at V and 3 bases at J, with 6 bases in the middle.